This T cell receptor beta chain was sequenced for a study of tumour-infiltrating T cells in Burkitt lymphoma. On the study more broadly: Overall and progression-free survival were predicted by productive clonality.

Sequenced by immunoSEQ multiplex PCR; TCRdb stores in-frame clones only, minus some. Of about 2,500 clones listed, 88% are singletons. From germline, CDR1 is KGHSH and CDR2 LQKENI. The CDR3 totals 14 residues. V shed 3 bases and J shed 0 bases, with 9 bases lying between them. The chain joins TRBV18 to TRBJ2-7; unclear D gene. This TCR derives from a human donor with diffuse large B-cell lymphoma. The material sequenced was tumor tissue. The CDR3 spells CASSPRTDSYEQYF. The CDR3 nucleotides read TGTGCCAGCTCACCTAGGACGGACTCCTACGAGCAGTACTTC.